This TCR beta chain was sequenced in a study of identical twins (dated by TCRdb to about 2016). Turning to the overall study: To test whether fetal clonotypes persist, the study used deep sequencing on TCR alpha and beta repertoires from monozygotic twins, unrelated adults of various ages, and cord blood. Replicate twin experiments were performed at different times using different library preparation protocols to rule out contamination. General study outcomes and caveats: Compared with coincidental sharing between unrelated individuals, out-of-frame TCR alpha sequences shared between twins showed an excess of sequences with low generation probability. Invariant T cells such as MAIT and iNKT could partly confound zero-insertion analyses, though diverse VJ usage argued against this for most clonotypes. A weaker excess of twin sharing was found in beta out-of-frame sequences because the signal-to-noise ratio was lowered by fewer shared sequences. Because the same donors could not be followed over many years, the conclusions depended on cross-sectional statistical analysis. Abundant cord blood beta clonotypes carried fewer insertions; young adult naive repertoires showed a weaker similar trend, while memory repertoires showed none. Out-of-frame TCR alpha sharing in monozygotic twins was systematically underestimated by recombination models, whereas sharing between unrelated individuals was in agreement with the recombination models.

Library generation was performed with 5' RACE. For sequencing, an Illumina HiSeq 2000 was employed. Template switching introduced a universal primer binding site; the final cDNA contained a unique molecular identifier, enabling accurate counting of TCR cDNA molecules. First-strand cDNA for TCR alpha and beta chains was synthesized from specific primers in the conserved constant-segment region. Each cDNA library was double barcoded, with a SMART-Mk sample barcode plus Illumina barcodes, to control for contamination. TruSeq adapter sequences along with Illumina sample barcodes were introduced in two successive PCR steps. TCR alpha and beta cDNA libraries were sequenced on the Illumina HiSeq platform with custom primers. Processing in the source paper ran as follows. MiGEC processed the raw reads to extract unique molecular identifiers, while MiXCR was used to determine the CDR3 positions. For each individual, recombination models were inferred using an EM algorithm with the repgenHMM and IGoR tools. Shared clonotypes were analyzed with the tcR package in R, and sharing was normalized by the product of cloneset sizes. To study raw recombination without the effects of thymic and clonal selection, out-of-frame nonproductive sequences were analyzed. TCRdb took the public reads, trimmed them with fastp at Q25, ran MiXCR for clone calling and kept in-frame beta chains. Here each entry gathers all rows of one CDR3 protein and keeps the most common genes and DNA. V and J calls and clone size were set by TCRdb, not the authors. The sample includes about 920,000 distinct CDR3 sequences, with over 9% observed a single time. Clones ranked in the top ten supply around 1.6% of the sample.

All donors were healthy Caucasians. Three pairs of female monozygotic twins, all aged about 18 to 30 years, made up the twin cohort. RNA for TCR libraries was isolated from peripheral blood mononuclear cells. The CDR3 numbers 14 residues from cysteine through phenylalanine. This entry keeps only the CDR3 DNA: 42 bases, framed from base 1. From V the trimming removes 4 bases and from J it removes 3 bases, while the gene matches leave 6 bases of the junction unaccounted for. CDR1 and CDR2, looked up from the germline V gene, are MNHEY and SVGAGI. This clonotype was detected ten times or more. Its binding antigen is unknown. No base quality information exists; no much larger clone differs at one position. These same records also appear under a second study, on yellow fever vaccine responses in identical twins. Per that second paper: The authors reported that the T cell response to vaccination in identical twins appeared partly convergent and partly personalized. In the study, vaccine-responding T cell clones were precisely tracked in identical twins.

The sequence is built from TRBV6-5 and TRBJ2-7, with 7 bases in between that match TRBD1. Source material: PBMCs. The sequence was obtained from a woman younger than 35 in good health. The CDR3 here reads CASSLGQSDYEQYF. DNA sequence: TGTGCCAGCAGTTTGGGACAGAGTGACTACGAGCAGTACTTC.